The 4 T cell receptor beta chains in this list originate from one sample, sequenced in a study of cytomegalovirus exposure and HLA in healthy donors. Profiling relied on immunoSEQ multiplex PCR, and the TCRdb table lists in-frame clones only, not all of them. Of 60,000 or so clones in the sample, roughly 94% are singletons; the top ten hold 2% to 2.5%. Sequenced: PBMCs. All receptors derive from a man between 18 and 35 years old in good health and CMV-seronegative.

V is TRBV19 and J is TRBJ1-1; the D gene is possibly TRBD1 (6 bases). Germline lookup yields CDR1 LNHDA and CDR2 SQIVND (reference sequence). The ends were cut back, 3 bases at V and 1 base at J, with 9 bases in the middle. CDR3 size: 14 residues. CDR3 loop: CASSIGTPNTEAFF. CDR3 bases: TGTGCCAGTAGTATCGGGACACCGAACACTGAAGCTTTCTTT.

The chain links TRBV29-1 to TRBJ1-1, with TRBD1 matching 7 bases. Trimming took 4 bases from V and 1 from J; bases not matched to a gene: 3. This CDR3 spans 13 amino acids. Germline assignment: CDR1 SQVTM and CDR2 ANQGSEA. CDR3 bases: TGCAGCGTTGCGCGACAGGGGAACACTGAAGCTTTCTTT. Translating gives CSVARQGNTEAFF. Combining the CDR3 with reference TRBV29-1 and TRBJ1-1 gives the whole variable domain SAVISQKPSRDICQRGTSLTIQCQVDSQVTMMFWYRQQPGQSLTLIATANQGSEATYESGFVIDKFPISRPNLTFSTLTVSNMSPEDSSIYLCSVARQGNTEAFFGQGTRLTVV.

The chain couples TRBV13 to TRBJ1-2; 8 bases map to TRBD1. The CDR3 contains 15 residues. CDR1 and CDR2 from the germline V gene are PRHDT and FYEKMQ (reference sequence). Germline trimming cut 6 bases from V and 8 bases from J; bases unmatched to any gene: 14. In DNA form, the CDR3 reads TGTGCCAGCAGTCGGGAACTGGGACAGGCGACCGGCTACACCTTC. Its protein is CASSRELGQATGYTF.

This clone was seen once. This chain uses TRBV11-1 with TRBJ2-7; 13 bases line up with TRBD2. The CDR3 covers 16 residues. V was clipped by 0 bases and J by 7 bases; unmatched bases: 6. Germline V gives CDR1 SGHAT, CDR2 FQDESV (reference sequence). For the CDR3, the DNA is TGTGCCAGCAGCTTAGCGTCAGGACTAGCGGGAGTGGAGCAGTACTTC. It yields the protein CASSLASGLAGVEQYF.